This T cell receptor beta chain was found in a study of regulatory T cells in long-lasting Graves disease. Overall study context: Antithyroid drugs had been taken by newly diagnosed Graves' patients for under 3 months. Study outcomes and limitations: Lower TCR diversity characterized persistent Graves' patients relative to newly diagnosed patients. Possibly, too few samples lowered accuracy.

As for time point: newly diagnosed GD, antithyroid drugs for less than 3 months. PBMC RNA was the source of the TCR library. This clonotype was counted many times. Its antigen remains unidentified. TCR beta libraries were built with iRepertoire HTBI primers and Arm-PCR of CDR3 regions. TCRdb reprocessed the multiplex PCR reads via MiXCR and lists one record per CDR3 protein. The table has about 530,000 distinct CDR3 sequences, approximately 16% seen once; the top ten hold approximately 25%. The germline gives CDR1 GTSNPN, CDR2 SVGIG (reference sequence). CDR3 length: 13 amino acids. V shed 3 bases and J shed 1 base, with 9 bases lying between them. The same sample was also studied in work on T cells in Graves' hyperthyroidism and ophthalmopathy.

The input for sequencing was peripheral blood mononuclear cells (PBMCs), taken at new diagnosis, from a patient treated with antithyroid drugs. This TCR was recovered from a woman aged 35 to 59 with Graves disease. This chain connects TRBV30 to TRBJ1-1; possible D gene TRBD1, 5 bases. CDR3: CAWRMDTNTEAFF. CDR3 nucleotides: TGTGCCTGGAGGATGGACACGAACACTGAAGCTTTCTTT.